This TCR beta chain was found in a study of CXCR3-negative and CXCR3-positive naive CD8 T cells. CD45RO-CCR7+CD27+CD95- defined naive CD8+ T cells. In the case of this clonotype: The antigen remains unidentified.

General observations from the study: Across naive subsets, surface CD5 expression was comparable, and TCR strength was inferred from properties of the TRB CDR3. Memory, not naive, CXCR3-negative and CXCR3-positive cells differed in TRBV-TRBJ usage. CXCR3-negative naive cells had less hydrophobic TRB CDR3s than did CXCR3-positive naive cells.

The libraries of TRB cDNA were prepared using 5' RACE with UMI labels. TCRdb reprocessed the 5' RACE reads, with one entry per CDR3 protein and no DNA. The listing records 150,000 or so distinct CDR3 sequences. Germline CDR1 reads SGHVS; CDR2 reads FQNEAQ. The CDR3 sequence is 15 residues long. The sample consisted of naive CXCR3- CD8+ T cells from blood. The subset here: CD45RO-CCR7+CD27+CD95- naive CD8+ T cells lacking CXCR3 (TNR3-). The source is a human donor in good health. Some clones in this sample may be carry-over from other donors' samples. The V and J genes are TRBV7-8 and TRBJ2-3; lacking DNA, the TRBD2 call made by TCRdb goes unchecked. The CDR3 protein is CASSKLAGGTDTQYF.